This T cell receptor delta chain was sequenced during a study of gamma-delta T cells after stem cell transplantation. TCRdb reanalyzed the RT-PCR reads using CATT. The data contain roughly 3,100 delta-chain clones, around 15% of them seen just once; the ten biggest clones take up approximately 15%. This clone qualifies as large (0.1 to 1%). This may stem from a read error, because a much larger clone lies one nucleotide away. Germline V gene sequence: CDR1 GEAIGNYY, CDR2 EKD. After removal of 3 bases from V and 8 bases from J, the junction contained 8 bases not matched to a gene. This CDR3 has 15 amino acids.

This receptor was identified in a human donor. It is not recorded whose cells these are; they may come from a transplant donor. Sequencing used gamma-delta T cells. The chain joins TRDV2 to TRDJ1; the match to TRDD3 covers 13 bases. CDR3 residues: CACDVLTGGYAKLIF. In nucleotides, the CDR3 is TGTGCCTGTGACGTCCTTACTGGGGGATACGCGAAACTCATCTTT.